One and the same sample provided the 24 T cell receptor beta chains below, sequenced in a study of cytomegalovirus exposure and HLA in healthy donors. Only in-frame clones appear in the TCRdb table, and some are missing; sequencing was by immunoSEQ multiplex PCR. The sample has around 200,000 clones; about 86% are singletons. Input material: PBMCs. The source of these receptors is a woman aged 18-30 years in good health and CMV-seropositive.

The V gene is TRBV23-1, the J gene TRBJ1-2; 8 positions match TRBD1. TRBV23-1 is annotated as an ORF whose role is uncertain. The J segment lost 5 bases and the V segment lost 8 bases, leaving 7 bases of the junction unmatched. This CDR3 is built from 13 residues. The CDR3: CASWTGRGYGYTF. CDR3 nucleotide sequence: TGCGCCAGCTGGACAGGGAGGGGTTATGGCTACACCTTC.

The chain carries TRBV5-1 and TRBJ2-2; tentatively, D is TRBD2 (5 bases). The V end lost 1 base, the J end lost 5 bases, and 12 bases lay between the germline ends. The CDR3 covers 15 residues. Per the germline V gene, CDR1 is SGHRS and CDR2 is YFSETQ. CDR3: CASSLYDPGTGELFF. In nucleotides, the CDR3 is TGCGCCAGCAGCTTGTATGACCCGGGGACCGGGGAGCTGTTTTTT.

The sample holds many counts of this clone. V is TRBV10-3 and J is TRBJ1-2, with TRBD1 matching over 7 bases. V lost 4 bases, J lost 3 bases, and 5 bases stayed unmatched. Per the germline V gene, CDR1 is ENHRY and CDR2 is SYGVKD. The CDR3 contains 14 residues. CDR3 nucleotide sequence: TGTGCCATCAGTGGTATGCAGGGGGACTATGGCTACACCTTC. This encodes CAISGMQGDYGYTF.

This chain connects TRBV9 to TRBJ2-1; TRBD1 aligns across 7 bases. The CDR3 loop spans 14 amino acids. The ends lost 4 bases at V and 4 bases at J; junction bases unmatched: 5. Germline-derived CDR1 and CDR2 are SGDLS and YYNGEE. Here the CDR3 reads CASSPPTGYNEQFF. The CDR3 DNA sequence: TGTGCCAGCAGCCCCCCGACAGGGTACAATGAGCAGTTCTTC. Drawing the rest from reference TRBV9 and TRBJ2-1, the complete variable domain is DSGVTQTPKHLITATGQRVTLRCSPRSGDLSVYWYQQSLDQGLQFLIQYYNGEERAKGNILERFSAQQFPDLHSELNLSSLELGDSALYFCASSPPTGYNEQFFGPGTRLTVL.

The chain employs TRBV7-9 and TRBJ2-5, with TRBD1 matching over 9 bases. This CDR3 region has 16 residues. Trimming removed 4 bases from V and 3 bases from J; junction bases left unmatched: 9. Germline CDR1 reads SEHNR; CDR2 reads FQNEAQ (reference sequence). In DNA, the CDR3 is TGTGCCAGCAGCTCCCGAGCGGGACAGGGAAAAGAGACCCAGTACTTC. Its protein is CASSSRAGQGKETQYF.

The genes are TRBV7-2 and TRBJ2-7; 12 nucleotides line up with TRBD2. The CDR3 extends over 15 amino acids. Germline CDR1 is SGHTA and CDR2 is FQGNSA. V was clipped by 4 bases and J by 5 bases; unmatched bases: 6. The CDR3 reads CASSYPSGGAHEQYF. CDR3 sequence (DNA): TGTGCCAGCAGCTACCCTAGCGGGGGGGCCCACGAGCAGTACTTC.

This clone was recorded once. The chain employs TRBV7-2 and TRBJ1-6; 10 nucleotides agree with TRBD1. V lost 5 bases and J lost 10; bases outside the gene matches: 5. Germline CDR1 reads SGHTA; CDR2 reads FQGNSA. There are 14 residues in the CDR3. CDR3 in DNA: TGTGCCAGCAGCCCCGGACAGGGGGTCTCACCCCTCCACTTT. Protein: CASSPGQGVSPLHF.

This rearrangement joins TRBV19 to TRBJ1-6; possible D gene TRBD1, 6 bases. The V gene's germline CDR1 is LNHDA and CDR2 SQIVND (reference sequence). Deletions cut 4 bases from V and 4 bases from J, with 11 bases between. This CDR3 comprises 15 residues. As DNA, the CDR3 is TGTGCCAGTAGTAAGGGGGACGGATATAATTCACCCCTCCACTTT. This codes for CASSKGDGYNSPLHF.

This chain links TRBV1 with TRBJ1-4; the table calls TRBD1, which could not be checked here. TRBV1 constitutes a pseudogene. The CDR3 totals 14 residues. The CDR3 is CTSSQAAANEKLFF. The CDR3, as DNA: TGCACCAGCAGCCAGGCCGCTGCTAATGAAAAACTGTTTTTT.

There are many counts of this clone. V usage is TRBV11-3 and J usage is TRBJ2-2, with unresolved D. V was clipped by 3 bases and J by 4 bases, with 3 bases between them. CDR3 size: 12 residues. CDR1 and CDR2 from the germline V gene are SGHNT and YENEEA. The CDR3 DNA is TGTGCCAGCAGCTTGAGCACCGGGGAGCTGTTTTTT. Amino acid sequence: CASSLSTGELFF. The variable domain in full, with the rest retrieved from reference TRBV11-3 and TRBJ2-2, is EAGVVQSPRYKIIEKKQPVAFWCNPISGHNTLYWYLQNLGQGPELLIRYENEEAVDDSQLPKDRFSAERLKGVDSTLKIQPAELGDSAVYLCASSLSTGELFFGEGSRLTVL.

With respect to this clone: The junction does not match germline at one end; this may be a read error. CDR3 coding DNA: TGTGCCAGCAGCCGGCCTTCCGGGACAGGGGTCTTGTTGCACTTC. It encodes CASSRPSGTGVLLHF. The chain joins TRBV14 to TRBJ2-7; 10 nucleotides match TRBD1. Germline CDR1 SGHDN, CDR2 FVKESK. The CDR3 runs to 15 residues. Together with reference TRBV14 and TRBJ2-7, the CDR3 gives the full variable domain: EAGVTQFPSHSVIEKGQTVTLRCDPISGHDNLYWYRRVMGKEIKFLLHFVKESKQDESGMPNNRFLAERTGGTYSTLKVQPAELEDSGVYFCASSRPSGTGVLLHFGPGTRLTVT.

Concerning this clone: A junction boundary mismatches the germline segment, possibly from a read error. V usage is TRBV2 and J usage is TRBJ2-7, with 10 bases fitting TRBD2. The CDR3 consists of 15 residues. Germline CDR1 reads SNHLY; CDR2 reads FYNNEI. As DNA, the CDR3 is TGTGCCAGCAGCGAAGGAGCGGGGGGGCTTCACGAGCAGTACTTC. This gives the protein CASSEGAGGLHEQYF. The full variable domain, with the rest looked up from reference TRBV2 and TRBJ2-7, is EPEVTQTPSHQVTQMGQEVILRCVPISNHLYFYWYRQILGQKVEFLVSFYNNEISEKSEIFDDQFSVERPDGSNFTLKIRSTKLEDSAMYFCASSEGAGGLHEQYFGPGTRLTVT.

As concerns this clone: Other DNA sequences from this sample encode an identical CDR3 as well. This CDR3 reads CASSQGSNQPQHF. As DNA, the CDR3 is TGTGCCAGCAGTCAGGGGTCTAATCAGCCCCAGCATTTT. V usage is TRBV6-5 and J usage is TRBJ1-5, with D perhaps matching TRBD1 (6 bases). The V gene lost 5 bases and the J gene lost 4 bases, with 9 bases spanning the gap. There are 13 residues in the CDR3. In germline, CDR1 is MNHEY, CDR2 SVGAGI.

The chain combines TRBV28 with TRBJ2-7; 7 positions match TRBD1. The length of the CDR3 is 15 residues. Germline V lookup: CDR1 MDHEN, CDR2 SYDVKM. The V gene end was trimmed by 5 bases and the J gene end by 2 bases; junction bases not matched to a gene: 9. DNA of the CDR3: TGTGCCAGCAGTCCCGCCGGGACAGCTACCTACGAGCAGTACTTC. This sequence encodes CASSPAGTATYEQYF.

The chain has TRBV25-1 and TRBJ1-3, with D possibly matching TRBD1 (6 bases). Germline CDR1 reads MGHDK; CDR2 reads SYGVNS. V lost 4 bases to trimming and J lost 8 bases, with 15 bases between them. The CDR3 has 14 amino acids. CDR3 residues: CASSVTQGMDTIYF. CDR3 coding DNA: TGTGCCAGCAGTGTTACACAGGGTATGGACACCATATATTTT.

This rearrangement joins TRBV5-1 to TRBJ2-7, with 12 bases lining up with TRBD1. Trimming at V came to 4 bases and at J to 6 bases, leaving 8 bases not matched to a gene. Germline V lookup: CDR1 SGHRS, CDR2 YFSETQ. The CDR3 totals 15 residues. CDR3 coding DNA: TGCGCCAGCAGCGTAAAGGGACAGGGGGCTAGCGAGCAGTACTTC. It is translated as CASSVKGQGASEQYF.

This clone appeared once. The chain recombines TRBV27 with TRBJ2-5; maybe TRBD1 (5 bases). Germline V gene lookup returns CDR1 MNHEY and CDR2 SMNVEV (reference sequence). Trimming removed 6 bases at V and 5 bases at J, with 19 bases between. This CDR3 is 15 amino acids long. The CDR3 bases are TGTGCCAGCAGCCCCGGGTCAGGGAATGTGGAGACCCAGTACTTC. Its protein product is CASSPGSGNVETQYF.

V is TRBV6-5 and J is TRBJ2-3; D possibly corresponds to TRBD2 (6 bases). Germline V CDR1 and CDR2: MNHEY, SVGAGI. The ends were cut back, 3 bases at V and 6 bases at J, with 13 bases in the middle. CDR3 length: 14 amino acids. The CDR3 protein is CASSYGGKGDTQYF. CDR3 coding DNA: TGTGCCAGCAGTTATGGCGGGAAGGGGGATACGCAGTATTTT.

The J gene is TRBJ2-1, the V gene TRBV7-2; weak D call: TRBD2 (5 bases). V lost 2 bases and J lost 2, with 10 bases in between. CDR1 and CDR2 from the germline V gene are SGHTA and FQGNSA. CDR3 length: 15 amino acids. CDR3 sequence reads: CASSLTAETYNEQFF. The CDR3 DNA sequence: TGTGCCAGCAGCTTAACAGCGGAAACCTACAATGAGCAGTTCTTC.

This clone was found a few times. This chain connects TRBV6-5 to TRBJ1-1; D gene unclear. Trimming took 2 bases from V and 3 from J, leaving 10 bases between them. The CDR3 runs to 14 residues. Germline V gives CDR1 MNHEY, CDR2 SVGAGI. CDR3 residues: CASSYATEYTEAFF. The CDR3 DNA sequence: TGTGCCAGCAGTTACGCGACGGAGTACACTGAAGCTTTCTTT.

This clone was detected once. V and J are TRBV9 and TRBJ2-3; 9 bases map to TRBD2. J was trimmed by 5 bases and V by 1 base; bases with no gene match: 20. Germline V gene sequence: CDR1 SGDLS, CDR2 YYNGEE. This CDR3 has 20 amino acids. DNA of the CDR3: TGTGCCAGCAGCGTATTCGGGCTTGGTTTGAGCGGGGGGCCAGGAGATACGCAGTATTTT. Protein product: CASSVFGLGLSGGPGDTQYF.

The chain combines TRBV6-1 with TRBJ1-2, with 9 nucleotides matching TRBD1. Germline assignment: CDR1 MNHNS and CDR2 SASEGT. This CDR3 comprises 15 residues. V trimming: 5 bases; J trimming: 3 bases; junction bases outside the gene matches: 7. DNA for the CDR3: TGTGCCAGCAGTTTGGGACAGGGTAGGGACTATGGCTACACCTTC. This translates into CASSLGQGRDYGYTF.

This clone was seen once. The chain employs TRBV12-5 and TRBJ1-2, with D hard to call. The CDR3 has 12 residues. Between the trimmed V and J ends, which lost 8 bases and 4 bases, there was a span of 11 bases. Germline-derived CDR1 and CDR2 are LGHNT and FRNRAP. This chain's CDR3 is CASSYSGYGYTF. DNA for the CDR3: TGTGCTAGTTCTTACAGTGGCTATGGCTACACCTTC. Full variable domain (missing parts from reference TRBV12-5 and TRBJ1-2): DARVTQTPRHKVTEMGQEVTMRCQPILGHNTVFWYRQTMMQGLELLAYFRNRAPLDDSGMPKDRFSAEMPDATLATLKIQPSEPRDSAVYFCASSYSGYGYTFGSGTRLTVV.

The CDR3 DNA reads as TGTGCCAGTAGTTATTGGACTAGCGGACCCCTAGCCAAAAACATTCAGTACTTC. The encoded protein is CASSYWTSGPLAKNIQYF. V is TRBV19 and J is TRBJ2-4; the match to TRBD2 covers 10 bases. This CDR3 is built from 18 residues. The germline V gene has CDR1 LNHDA and CDR2 SQIVND (reference sequence). The J segment lost 0 bases and the V segment lost 5 bases, leaving 10 bases of the junction unmatched.